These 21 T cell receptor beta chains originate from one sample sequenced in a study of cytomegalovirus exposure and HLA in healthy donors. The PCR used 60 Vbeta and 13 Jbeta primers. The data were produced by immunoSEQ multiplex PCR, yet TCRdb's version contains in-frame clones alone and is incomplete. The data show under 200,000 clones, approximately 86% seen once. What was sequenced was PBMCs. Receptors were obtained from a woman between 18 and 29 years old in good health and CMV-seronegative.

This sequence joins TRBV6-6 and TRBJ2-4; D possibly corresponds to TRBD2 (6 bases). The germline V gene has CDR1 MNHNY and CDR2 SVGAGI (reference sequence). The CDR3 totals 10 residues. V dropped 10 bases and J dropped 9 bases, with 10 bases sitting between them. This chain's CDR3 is CATRGGIQYF. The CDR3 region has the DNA TGTGCCACCCGGGGAGGCATTCAGTACTTC.

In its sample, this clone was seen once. CDR3 loop: CASSLAGSGGIGELFF. As DNA, the CDR3 is TGCGCCAGCAGCTTGGCGGGCTCCGGCGGGATCGGGGAGCTGTTTTTT. This chain joins TRBV5-1 and TRBJ2-2; the D gene is possibly TRBD2 (6 bases). Deletions cut 0 bases from V and 7 bases from J, with 16 bases between. CDR1 is SGHRS, CDR2 YFSETQ, per germline. This CDR3 has 16 residues.

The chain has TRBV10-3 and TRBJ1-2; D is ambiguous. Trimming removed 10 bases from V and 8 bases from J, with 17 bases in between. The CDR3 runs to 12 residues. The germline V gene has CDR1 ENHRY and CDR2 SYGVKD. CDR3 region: CATYGHGSGYTF. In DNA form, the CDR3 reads TGTGCCACCTATGGCCACGGGTCCGGCTACACCTTC.

For the CDR3, the DNA is TGTGCCAGCAGTCAGGACTACGAGCAGTACTTC. Its translation is CASSQDYEQYF. The V and J genes are TRBV6-6 and TRBJ2-7; unclear D gene. CDR3 size: 11 residues. Trimming shortened V by 5 bases and J by 3 bases, and 5 bases separated the two germline ends. Per the germline V gene, CDR1 is MNHNY and CDR2 is SVGAGI (reference sequence).

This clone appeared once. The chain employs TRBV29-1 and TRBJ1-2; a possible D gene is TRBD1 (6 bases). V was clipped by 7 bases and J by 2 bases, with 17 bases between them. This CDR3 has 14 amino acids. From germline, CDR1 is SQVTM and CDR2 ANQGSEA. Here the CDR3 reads CSAVGRGRNYGYTF. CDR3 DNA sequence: TGCAGCGCCGTTGGAAGGGGGAGAAACTATGGCTACACCTTC.

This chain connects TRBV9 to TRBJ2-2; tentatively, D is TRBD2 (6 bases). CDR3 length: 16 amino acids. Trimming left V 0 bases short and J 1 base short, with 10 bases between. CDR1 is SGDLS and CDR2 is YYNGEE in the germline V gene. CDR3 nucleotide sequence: TGTGCCAGCAGCGTAGAAAGCGGGTTGAACACCGGGGAGCTGTTTTTT. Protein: CASSVESGLNTGELFF. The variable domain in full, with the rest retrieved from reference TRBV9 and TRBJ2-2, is DSGVTQTPKHLITATGQRVTLRCSPRSGDLSVYWYQQSLDQGLQFLIQYYNGEERAKGNILERFSAQQFPDLHSELNLSSLELGDSALYFCASSVESGLNTGELFFGEGSRLTVL.

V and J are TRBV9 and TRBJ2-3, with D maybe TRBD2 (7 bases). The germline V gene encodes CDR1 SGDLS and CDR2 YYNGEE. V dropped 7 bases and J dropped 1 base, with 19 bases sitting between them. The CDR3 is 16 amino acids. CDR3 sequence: CASGVRGALGTDTQYF. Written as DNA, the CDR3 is TGTGCCAGCGGGGTCCGGGGGGCCCTAGGCACAGATACGCAGTATTTT.

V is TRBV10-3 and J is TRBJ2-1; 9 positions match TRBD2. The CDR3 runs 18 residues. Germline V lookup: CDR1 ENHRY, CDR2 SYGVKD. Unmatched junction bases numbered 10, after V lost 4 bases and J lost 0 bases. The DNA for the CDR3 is TGTGCCATCAGTGGAGATAGCGGGGGCCCATACTCCTACAATGAGCAGTTCTTC. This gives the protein CAISGDSGGPYSYNEQFF.

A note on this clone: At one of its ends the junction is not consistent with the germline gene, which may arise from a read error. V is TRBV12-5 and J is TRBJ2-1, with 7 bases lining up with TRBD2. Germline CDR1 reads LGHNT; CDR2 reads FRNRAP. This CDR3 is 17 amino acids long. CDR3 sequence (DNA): TGTGCTAGTGGTTTGGCCAAGACTAGCTCCTCCAACAATGAGCAGTTCTTC. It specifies CASGLAKTSSSNNEQFF.

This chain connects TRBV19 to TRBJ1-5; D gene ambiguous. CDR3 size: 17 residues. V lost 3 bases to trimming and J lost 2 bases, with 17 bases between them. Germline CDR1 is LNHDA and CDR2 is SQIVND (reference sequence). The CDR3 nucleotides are TGTGCCAGTAGTATCCGAGCCCCCCGTGTGGGCAATCAGCCCCAGCATTTT. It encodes CASSIRAPRVGNQPQHF. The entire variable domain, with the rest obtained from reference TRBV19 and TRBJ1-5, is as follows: DGGITQSPKYLFRKEGQNVTLSCEQNLNHDAMYWYRQDPGQGLRLIYYSQIVNDFQKGDIAEGYSVSREKKESFPLTVTSAQKNPTAFYLCASSIRAPRVGNQPQHFGDGTRLSIL.

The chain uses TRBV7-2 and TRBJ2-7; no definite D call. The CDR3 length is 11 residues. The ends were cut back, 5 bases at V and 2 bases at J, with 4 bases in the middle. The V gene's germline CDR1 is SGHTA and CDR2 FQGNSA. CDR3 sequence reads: CASSLTYEQYF. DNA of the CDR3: TGTGCCAGCAGCCTTACCTACGAGCAGTACTTC. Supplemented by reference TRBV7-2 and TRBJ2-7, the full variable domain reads GAGVSQSPSNKVTEKGKDVELRCDPISGHTALYWYRQSLGQGLEFLIYFQGNSAPDKSGLPSDRFSAERTGGSVSTLTIQRTQQEDSAVYLCASSLTYEQYFGPGTRLTVT.

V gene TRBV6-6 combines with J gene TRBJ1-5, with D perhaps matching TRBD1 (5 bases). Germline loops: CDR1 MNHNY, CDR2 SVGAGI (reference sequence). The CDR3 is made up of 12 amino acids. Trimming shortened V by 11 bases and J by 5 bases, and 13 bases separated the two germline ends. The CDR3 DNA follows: TGTGCCTCGGGGGGTGGGGATCAGCCCCAGCATTTT. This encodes CASGGGDQPQHF.

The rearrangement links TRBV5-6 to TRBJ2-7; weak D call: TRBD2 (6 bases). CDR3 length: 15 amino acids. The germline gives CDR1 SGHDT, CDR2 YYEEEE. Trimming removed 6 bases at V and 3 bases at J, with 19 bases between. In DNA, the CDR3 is TGTGCCAGCACTCAGGAGGGGCGGGTGTTCTACGAGCAGTACTTC. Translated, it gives CASTQEGRVFYEQYF.

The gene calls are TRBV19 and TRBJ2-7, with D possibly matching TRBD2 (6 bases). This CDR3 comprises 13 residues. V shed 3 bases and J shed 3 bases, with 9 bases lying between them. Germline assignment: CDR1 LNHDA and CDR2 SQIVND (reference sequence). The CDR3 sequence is CASSMAGLYEQYF. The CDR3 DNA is TGTGCCAGTAGTATGGCGGGACTCTACGAGCAGTACTTC.

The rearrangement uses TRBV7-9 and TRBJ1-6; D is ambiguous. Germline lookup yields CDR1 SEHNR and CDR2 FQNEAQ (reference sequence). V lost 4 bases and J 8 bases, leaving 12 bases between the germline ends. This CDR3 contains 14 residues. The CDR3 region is CASSSAGVDSPLHF. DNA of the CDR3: TGTGCCAGCAGCTCAGCCGGGGTTGATTCACCCCTCCACTTT. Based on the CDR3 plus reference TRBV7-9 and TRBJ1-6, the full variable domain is DTGVSQNPRHKITKRGQNVTFRCDPISEHNRLYWYRQTLGQGPEFLTYFQNEAQLEKSRLLSDRFSAERPKGSFSTLEIQRTEQGDSAMYLCASSSAGVDSPLHFGNGTRLTVT.

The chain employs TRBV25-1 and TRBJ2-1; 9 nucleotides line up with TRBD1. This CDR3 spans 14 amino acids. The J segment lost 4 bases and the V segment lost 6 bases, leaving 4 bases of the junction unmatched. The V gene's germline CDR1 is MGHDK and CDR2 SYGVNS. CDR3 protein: CASRGQGRYNEQFF. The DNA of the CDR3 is TGTGCCAGCAGAGGACAGGGGCGATACAATGAGCAGTTCTTC.

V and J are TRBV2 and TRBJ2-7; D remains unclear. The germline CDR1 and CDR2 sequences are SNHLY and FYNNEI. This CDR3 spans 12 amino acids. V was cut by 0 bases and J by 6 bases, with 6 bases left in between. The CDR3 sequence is CASSEALSEQYF. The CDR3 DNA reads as TGTGCCAGCAGTGAAGCGCTGAGCGAGCAGTACTTC.

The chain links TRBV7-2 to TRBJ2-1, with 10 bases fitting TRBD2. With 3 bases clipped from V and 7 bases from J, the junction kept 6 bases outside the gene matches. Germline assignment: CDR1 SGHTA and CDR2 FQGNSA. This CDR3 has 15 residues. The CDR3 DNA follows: TGTGCCAGCAGCTTTCTAGCGGGAGCCTTTAATGAGCAGTTCTTC. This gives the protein CASSFLAGAFNEQFF.

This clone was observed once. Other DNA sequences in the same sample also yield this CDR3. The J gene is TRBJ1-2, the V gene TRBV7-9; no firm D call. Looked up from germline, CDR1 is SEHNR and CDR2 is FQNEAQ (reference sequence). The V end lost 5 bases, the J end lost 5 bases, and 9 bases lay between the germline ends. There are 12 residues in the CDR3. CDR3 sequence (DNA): TGTGCCAGCAGCCCTGGCGGGTATGGCTACACCTTC. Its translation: CASSPGGYGYTF.

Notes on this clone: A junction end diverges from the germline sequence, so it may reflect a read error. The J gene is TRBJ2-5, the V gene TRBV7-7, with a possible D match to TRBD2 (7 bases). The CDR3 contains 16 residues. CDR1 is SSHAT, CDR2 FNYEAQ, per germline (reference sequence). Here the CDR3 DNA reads TGTGCTAGCAGCTTGGATTTTTCGGGGGGCTGGGAGACCCAGTACTTC. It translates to CASSLDFSGGWETQYF. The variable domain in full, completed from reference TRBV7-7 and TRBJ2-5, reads GAGVSQSPRYKVTKRGQDVTLRCDPISSHATLYWYQQALGQGPEFLTYFNYEAQPDKSGLPSDRFSAERPEGSISTLTIQRTEQRDSAMYRCASSLDFSGGWETQYFGPGTRLLVL.

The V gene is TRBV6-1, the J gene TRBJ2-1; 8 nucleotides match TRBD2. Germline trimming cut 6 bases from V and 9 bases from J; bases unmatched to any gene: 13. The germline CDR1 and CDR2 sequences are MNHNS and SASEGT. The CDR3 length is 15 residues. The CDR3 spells CASREPGLDLGEQFF. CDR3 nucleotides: TGTGCCAGCAGAGAACCGGGACTAGATTTAGGTGAGCAGTTCTTC.